This T cell receptor beta chain comes out of a study of Graves' ophthalmopathy and Graves' hyperthyroidism. At least ten counts were recorded for this clonotype. Serum thyroxine and TRAb, along with clinical symptoms, thyroid ultrasound and orbital computed tomography, were what diagnosis relied on. With V trimmed by 6 bases and J by 4 bases, 11 bases remained unmatched. Looked up from germline, CDR1 is MNHNS and CDR2 is SASEGT. CDR3 length: 16 amino acids. TCR beta CDR3 amplification used RNA transcripts. An opening RT-PCR round employed HTBI primers and preceded a second-round multiplex PCR. TCRdb passed the multiplex PCR reads through MiXCR, listing each CDR3 protein once. The sample holds 150,000 to 200,000 distinct CDR3 sequences; 35% to 50% are singletons and the top ten take approximately 8.9%.

This TCR was sampled from a man in his thirties or forties with Graves' ophthalmopathy. Source material: peripheral blood. J is TRBJ2-7 and V is TRBV6-1; 11 positions agree with TRBD2. Here the CDR3 reads CASRGSPGLAAYEQYF. The CDR3 DNA reads as TGTGCCAGCAGGGGTAGCCCGGGACTAGCGGCGTACGAGCAGTACTTC.